The 2 T cell receptor beta chains below were found in one sample sequenced in a study of T cell responses to AZD1222 COVID-19 vaccine. Libraries were prepared by immunoSEQ multiplex PCR; TCRdb keeps only in-frame clonotypes and omits some of them. Of around 120,000 clones listed, roughly nine tenths are singletons. The starting material was peripheral blood, obtained on day 0 of AZD1222 vaccination. These receptors were obtained from an adult in good health.

The J gene is TRBJ2-5, the V gene TRBV18; D might be TRBD2 (6 bases). This CDR3 comprises 15 residues. The germline V gene encodes CDR1 KGHSH and CDR2 LQKENI. Trimming shortened V by 2 bases and J by 4 bases, and 14 bases separated the two germline ends. In nucleotides, the CDR3 is TGTGCCAGCTCACCAGGAGGGCTAAGTGGAGAGACCCAGTACTTC. Translating gives CASSPGGLSGETQYF.

The rearrangement links TRBV29-1 to TRBJ1-1; maybe TRBD1 (6 bases). The germline V and J ends were trimmed by 7 bases and 0 bases, with 9 bases remaining between them. Germline CDR1 SQVTM, CDR2 ANQGSEA. The CDR3 extends over 12 amino acids. The CDR3 sequence: CSGGAVNTEAFF. In nucleotides, the CDR3 is TGCAGCGGGGGGGCGGTGAACACTGAAGCTTTCTTT.